The 13 T cell receptor beta chains in this list originate from one sample, sequenced in a study of T-cell reconstitution after alpha-beta-depleted transplantation in children. During its preparation, the TCRbeta library received unique molecular identifiers. MiXCR, applied by TCRdb to the PCR reads, yields one record per CDR3 protein. The table records roughly 350,000 distinct CDR3 sequences, 10% of them present only once. Source: PBMCs from the stem cell graft donor, taken from the stem cell graft. The source is a human donor who donated a stem cell graft to a child with acute lymphoblastic leukemia.

The chain joins TRBV10-2 to TRBJ2-1; 12 nucleotides align to TRBD2. Germline CDR1 reads WSHSY; CDR2 reads SAAADI. This CDR3 is built from 16 residues. The J segment lost 7 bases and the V segment lost 1 base, leaving 5 bases of the junction unmatched. CDR3 in DNA: TGCGCCAGCAGTGAGTGGGCCGGGACTAGCGGGAATGAGCAGTTCTTC. This gives the protein CASSEWAGTSGNEQFF.

The gene calls are TRBV7-9 and TRBJ2-7; perhaps TRBD2 as D (6 bases). There are 16 residues in the CDR3. Deletions cut 1 base from V and 3 bases from J, with 16 bases between. The V gene's germline CDR1 is SEHNR and CDR2 FQNEAQ (reference sequence). CDR3 DNA sequence: TGTGCCAGCAGCTTAGTCGGCGGGACTCGAAGCTACGAGCAGTACTTC. It yields the protein CASSLVGGTRSYEQYF.

This clonotype was counted only a few times. The chain carries TRBV9 and TRBJ2-7; unclear D gene. V lost 0 bases and J lost 3, with 10 bases in between. Looked up from germline, CDR1 is SGDLS and CDR2 is YYNGEE. CDR3 size: 14 residues. As DNA, the CDR3 is TGTGCCAGCAGCGTAGGCATGGTGGGCTACGAGCAGTACTTC. It specifies CASSVGMVGYEQYF. The whole variable domain, filled in from reference TRBV9 and TRBJ2-7, reads DSGVTQTPKHLITATGQRVTLRCSPRSGDLSVYWYQQSLDQGLQFLIQYYNGEERAKGNILERFSAQQFPDLHSELNLSSLELGDSALYFCASSVGMVGYEQYFGPGTRLTVT.

This clonotype came up a few times. The chain is built from TRBV5-1 and TRBJ2-2; TRBD2 matches at 10 bases. Germline V gene data show CDR1 as SGHRS and CDR2 as YFSETQ. Trimming took 7 bases from V and 4 from J; bases not matched to a gene: 10. The length of the CDR3 is 16 residues. CDR3: CASGPPGLASTGELFF. DNA of the CDR3: TGCGCCAGCGGACCACCGGGACTAGCGAGCACCGGGGAGCTGTTTTTT.

This clonotype was observed a handful of times. V gene TRBV12-2 combines with J gene TRBJ1-6. TRBV12-2 represents a pseudogene. CDR3 length: 16 amino acids. The CDR3 reads CASRKKGRSYNSPLHF. Here the CDR3 DNA reads TGTGCAAGTCGTAAGAAGGGCCGCTCCTATAATTCACCCCTCCACTTT.

The CDR3 is CASSLGPALSSYNEQFF. As DNA, the CDR3 is TGTGCCAGCAGCCTAGGCCCAGCCTTAAGCTCCTACAATGAGCAGTTCTTC. The V gene is TRBV7-3, the J gene TRBJ2-1; D call uncertain. Per the germline V gene, CDR1 is SGHTA and CDR2 is FQGTGA. The length of the CDR3 is 17 residues. Deletions cut 5 bases from V and 0 bases from J, with 17 bases between.

In this sample, this clonotype turned up a few times. The rearrangement uses TRBV15 and TRBJ2-1; D is possibly TRBD1 or TRBD2 (5 bases each). V gave up 3 bases and J gave up 2 bases, with 11 bases separating them. This CDR3 region has 15 residues. The germline gives CDR1 LNHNV, CDR2 YYDKDF (reference sequence). CDR3 in amino acids: CATSSSGRAYNEQFF. CDR3 sequence (DNA): TGTGCCACCAGCAGCTCAGGGAGAGCCTACAATGAGCAGTTCTTC.

This clonotype turned up a few times. This chain joins TRBV7-9 and TRBJ1-6; TRBD1 matches at 9 bases. The CDR3 contains 16 residues. CDR1 SEHNR and CDR2 FQNEAQ come from the germline V gene (reference sequence). J was trimmed by 9 bases and V by 8 bases; bases with no gene match: 14. The CDR3 loop is CASRYDVGTGISPLHF. The CDR3 DNA reads as TGTGCCAGCCGCTACGATGTTGGGACAGGGATTTCACCCCTCCACTTT.

This clonotype was counted ten times or more. The chain employs TRBV7-9 and TRBJ2-7; TRBD2 matches at 7 bases. CDR3 length equals 14 residues. Germline loops: CDR1 SEHNR, CDR2 FQNEAQ (reference sequence). V gave up 6 bases and J gave up 4 bases; unmatched junction bases: 9. The CDR3 bases are TGTGCCAGCAGTTTAAGTAGCGGGTCATACGAGCAGTACTTC. Translated: CASSLSSGSYEQYF.

CDR3 nucleotides: TGTGCCAGCAGCTTAGCCCCAGGGAACGAGCAGTACTTC. Its protein is CASSLAPGNEQYF. This chain links TRBV7-8 with TRBJ2-7; maybe TRBD1 (5 bases). Germline CDR1 SGHVS, CDR2 FQNEAQ. CDR3 size: 13 residues. V lost 0 bases and J lost 5, with 8 bases in between. Together with reference TRBV7-8 and TRBJ2-7, the CDR3 gives the full variable domain: GAGVSQSPRYKVAKRGQDVALRCDPISGHVSLFWYQQALGQGPEFLTYFQNEAQLDKSGLPSDRFFAERPEGSVSTLKIQRTQQEDSAVYLCASSLAPGNEQYFGPGTRLTVT.

This clonotype occurred many times. This rearrangement joins TRBV4-2 to TRBJ2-7, with 8 bases fitting TRBD1. The CDR3 is 16 amino acids. Germline V lookup: CDR1 LGHNA, CDR2 YNFKEQ. Unmatched junction bases numbered 13, after V lost 4 bases and J lost 5 bases. The CDR3: CASSPREQGGYHEQYF. DNA for the CDR3: TGTGCCAGCAGCCCCCGAGAACAGGGGGGTTACCACGAGCAGTACTTC.

This clonotype occurred a few times. V gene TRBV2 combines with J gene TRBJ1-2; D is unresolved. CDR1 and CDR2 from the germline V gene are SNHLY and FYNNEI. Trimming removed 8 bases at V and 2 bases at J, with 12 bases between. This CDR3 is 13 amino acids long. The CDR3 DNA reads as TGTGCCAGCGAAAGGGTGGCCAACTATGGCTACACCTTC. Translating it yields CASERVANYGYTF.

This clonotype showed up just a few times. J is TRBJ2-7 and V is TRBV6-2 or TRBV6-3; 9 nucleotides align to TRBD2. V was pared by 0 bases and J by 1 base, with 4 bases of the junction left unmatched. This CDR3 spans 16 amino acids. Germline-derived CDR1 and CDR2 are MNHEY and SVGEGT. CDR3 coding DNA: TGTGCCAGCAGTTACTCTTGGACTAGCGCTTCCTACGAGCAGTACTTC. This translates into CASSYSWTSASYEQYF.